The 32 T cell receptor beta chains reported below all come from one sample, sequenced in a study of T cell responses to AZD1222 COVID-19 vaccine. Only in-frame clones appear in the TCRdb table, and some are missing; sequencing was by immunoSEQ multiplex PCR. This table has about 150,000 clones, over 80% appearing once. The sample here was peripheral blood, taken 28 days after the second AZD1222 dose. The receptors were sampled from an adult who received the AZD1222 COVID-19 vaccine.

Note on this clone: Distinct nucleotide sequences in the sample also encode this CDR3. The J gene is TRBJ1-2, the V gene TRBV28; D gene unclear. Trimming cost V 2 bases and J 3 bases, with 4 bases left between them. Per germline, CDR1 MDHEN and CDR2 SYDVKM. This CDR3 spans 12 amino acids. The CDR3 region has the DNA TGTGCCAGCAGTTTAGGGGACTATGGCTACACCTTC. This codes for CASSLGDYGYTF.

The chain uses TRBV6-2 or TRBV6-3 and TRBJ2-6; D gene uncertain. This CDR3 is 17 amino acids long. V lost 4 bases, J lost 3 bases, and 16 bases lay in between. Germline CDR1 MNHEY, CDR2 SVGEGT. In nucleotides, the CDR3 is TGTGCCAGCAGTTCGATAGTGTGGGTTGGTGGGGCCAACGTCCTGACTTTC. Translation: CASSSIVWVGGANVLTF.

This clone was seen at least ten times. The CDR3 here is CASSRQGLSYGYTF. The CDR3 nucleotides are TGTGCCAGCAGTCGCCAGGGGCTCAGTTATGGCTACACCTTC. V gene TRBV6-5 combines with J gene TRBJ1-2; maybe TRBD1 (6 bases). Trimming removed 5 bases from V and 5 bases from J, with 15 bases in between. The germline gives CDR1 MNHEY, CDR2 SVGAGI. The length of the CDR3 is 14 residues.

This chain joins TRBV6-2 or TRBV6-3 and TRBJ2-5; no definite D call. Germline-derived CDR1 and CDR2 are MNHEY and SVGEGT. The V gene lost 5 bases and the J gene lost 5 bases, with 9 bases spanning the gap. CDR3 length equals 12 residues. DNA of the CDR3: TGTGCCAGCAGTACCACCAGGGAGACCCAGTACTTC. It specifies CASSTTRETQYF.

CDR3 protein: CASSASQVSLTF. The CDR3, as DNA: TGTGCCAGTAGTGCCTCACAGGTATCTCTGACTTTC. The chain uses TRBV19 and TRBJ2-6, with D possibly being TRBD1 (5 bases). This CDR3 comprises 12 residues. CDR1 is LNHDA and CDR2 is SQIVND in the germline V gene (reference sequence). V shed 5 bases and J shed 16 bases, with 15 bases lying between them. Together with reference TRBV19 and TRBJ2-6, the CDR3 gives the full variable domain: DGGITQSPKYLFRKEGQNVTLSCEQNLNHDAMYWYRQDPGQGLRLIYYSQIVNDFQKGDIAEGYSVSREKKESFPLTVTSAQKNPTAFYLCASSASQVSLTFGAGSRLTVL.

The V gene is TRBV5-6, the J gene TRBJ2-1; D may match TRBD1 or TRBD2 (5 bases each). Germline assignment: CDR1 SGHDT and CDR2 YYEEEE. Trimming removed 2 bases from V and 3 bases from J, with 15 bases in between. The length of the CDR3 is 16 residues. The CDR3 sequence: CASSLGSRGYYNEQFF. The CDR3 DNA reads TGTGCCAGCAGCTTAGGGAGTCGGGGCTACTACAATGAGCAGTTCTTC. Drawing the rest from reference TRBV5-6 and TRBJ2-1, the complete variable domain is DAGVTQSPTHLIKTRGQQVTLRCSPKSGHDTVSWYQQALGQGPQFIFQYYEEEERQRGNFPDRFSGHQFPNYSSELNVNALLLGDSALYLCASSLGSRGYYNEQFFGPGTRLTVL.

This clone came up a few times. This chain joins TRBV5-8 and TRBJ2-1; D is unclear. The CDR3 sequence is 14 residues long. Trimming pared 0 bases from V and 6 bases from J, leaving 10 bases between. Germline V lookup: CDR1 SGHTS, CDR2 YDEGEE. DNA of the CDR3: TGTGCCAGCAGCTTGGCACTCTGGAGCAATGAGCAGTTCTTC. It encodes CASSLALWSNEQFF.

Here the CDR3 reads CASSESIPGAYEQYF. Here the CDR3 DNA reads TGCGCCAGCAGTGAGTCAATCCCAGGCGCCTACGAGCAGTACTTC. The chain links TRBV10-2 to TRBJ2-7, with D hard to call. This CDR3 has 15 amino acids. The germline V gene has CDR1 WSHSY and CDR2 SAAADI. Between the trimmed V and J ends, which lost 0 bases and 2 bases, there was a span of 11 bases.

To note about this clone: This same CDR3 is encoded by further DNA sequences in the sample. The chain employs TRBV7-9 and TRBJ2-3; no definite D call. Germline V gives CDR1 SEHNR, CDR2 FQNEAQ (reference sequence). This CDR3 comprises 12 residues. With 2 bases removed from V and 3 bases from J, the gap between germline ends came to 3 bases. The CDR3 reads CASSLSTDTQYF. CDR3 nucleotides: TGTGCCAGCAGCTTAAGTACAGATACGCAGTATTTT.

The genes are TRBV18 and TRBJ1-5; 7 bases agree with TRBD1. CDR1 is KGHSH, CDR2 LQKENI, per germline. The CDR3 extends over 15 amino acids. V shed 0 bases and J 4 bases; nucleotides not matched to a gene: 3. As DNA, the CDR3 is TGTGCCAGCTCACCACCGGACAGGAAAAATCAGCCCCAGCATTTT. This sequence encodes CASSPPDRKNQPQHF. Combining the CDR3 with reference TRBV18 and TRBJ1-5 gives the whole variable domain NAGVMQNPRHLVRRRGQEARLRCSPMKGHSHVYWYRQLPEEGLKFMVYLQKENIIDESGMPKERFSAEFPKEGPSILRIQQVVRGDSAAYFCASSPPDRKNQPQHFGDGTRLSIL.

V is TRBV4-1 and J is TRBJ1-1, with a weak D call TRBD1 (6 bases). V was shortened by 0 bases and J by 3 bases, with 17 bases between the two germline ends. CDR3 length: 17 amino acids. Germline loops: CDR1 MGHRA, CDR2 YSYEKL. The CDR3, as DNA: TGCGCCAGCAGCCAAGATCGGGGGCGGAGGGGGTACACTGAAGCTTTCTTT. Its protein is CASSQDRGRRGYTEAFF.

V usage is TRBV15 and J usage is TRBJ2-1, with D possibly matching TRBD2 (7 bases). From germline, CDR1 is LNHNV and CDR2 YYDKDF (reference sequence). Trimming took 7 bases from V and 8 from J, leaving 18 bases between them. The CDR3 is 14 residues long. The CDR3 loop reads CATNPGGGRDEQFF. CDR3 nucleotide sequence: TGTGCCACCAACCCTGGGGGGGGCAGGGATGAGCAGTTCTTC.

Only a few counts were recorded for this clone. The chain employs TRBV19 and TRBJ2-6; no definite D call. The CDR3 covers 18 residues. Trimming removed 5 bases at V and 2 bases at J, with 19 bases between. Germline V gene data show CDR1 as LNHDA and CDR2 as SQIVND (reference sequence). The CDR3 DNA sequence: TGTGCCAGTAGTGTCGGACCCCCACGATCTCCTGGGGCCAACGTCCTGACTTTC. Its translation is CASSVGPPRSPGANVLTF.

The chain uses TRBV10-1 and TRBJ1-1; D not resolved. Germline V gene sequence: CDR1 WNHNN, CDR2 SYGVQD (reference sequence). The CDR3 is 15 amino acids. V was cut by 0 bases and J by 4 bases, with 12 bases left in between. In DNA form, the CDR3 reads TGCGCCAGCAGTGAGTCCCGCAGTTCGGCCACTGAAGCTTTCTTT. Its translation: CASSESRSSATEAFF.

This chain joins TRBV11-2 and TRBJ2-7; D might be TRBD1 (6 bases). The CDR3 runs to 18 residues. Germline CDR1 SGHAT, CDR2 FQNNGV. The ends were cut back, 5 bases at V and 3 bases at J, with 26 bases in the middle. CDR3 region: CASSKKVQGASYFYEQYF. The CDR3 coding sequence is TGTGCCAGCAGCAAGAAGGTACAGGGAGCTTCATACTTCTACGAGCAGTACTTC.

The chain employs TRBV11-2 and TRBJ2-1; D unresolved. Trimming pared 5 bases from V and 14 bases from J, leaving 16 bases between. CDR3 length equals 12 residues. Germline CDR1 and CDR2: SGHAT and FQNNGV. The CDR3 DNA follows: TGTGCCAGCAGCACCGATCGGCAGAAGGAGTTCTTC. It yields the protein CASSTDRQKEFF.

The chain links TRBV7-9 to TRBJ2-5, with TRBD1 as a possible D gene (5 bases). Germline lookup yields CDR1 SEHNR and CDR2 FQNEAQ (reference sequence). V dropped 3 bases and J dropped 2 bases, with 10 bases sitting between them. This CDR3 has 14 residues. CDR3 nucleotides: TGTGCCAGCAGCTTGATGGCAGGGCAAGAGACCCAGTACTTC. Residues: CASSLMAGQETQYF.

As DNA, the CDR3 is TGCGCCAGCAGTGAGGGGGCGAACTATGGCTACACCTTC. Translation gives CASSEGANYGYTF. This sequence joins TRBV10-1 and TRBJ1-2; tentative D call: TRBD1 (5 bases). The length of the CDR3 is 13 residues. V lost 2 bases and J lost 2, with 6 bases in between. Germline CDR1 reads WNHNN; CDR2 reads SYGVQD (reference sequence).

The genes are TRBV28 and TRBJ1-4; no clear D. Germline values: CDR1 MDHEN, CDR2 SYDVKM. The CDR3 length is 14 residues. Trimming cost V 5 bases and J 0 bases, with 7 bases left between them. The CDR3 spells CASSTGTTNEKLFF. CDR3 sequence (DNA): TGTGCCAGCAGTACCGGGACAACTAATGAAAAACTGTTTTTT.

Turning to this clone: The sample carries other DNA sequences with the same CDR3. The chain couples TRBV19 to TRBJ1-1; unclear D gene. Trimming pared 5 bases from V and 1 base from J, leaving 5 bases between. CDR1 is LNHDA, CDR2 SQIVND, per germline (reference sequence). This CDR3 is 12 amino acids long. This CDR3 reads CASSFGNTEAFF. CDR3 DNA sequence: TGTGCCAGTAGTTTTGGGAACACTGAAGCTTTCTTT.

This clone appeared once. The rearrangement joins TRBV12-3 or TRBV12-4 to TRBJ2-2; D is uncertain. V was pared by 3 bases and J by 4 bases, with 6 bases between. This CDR3 comprises 13 residues. CDR3 residues: CASSFKGTGELFF. The CDR3 DNA sequence: TGTGCCAGCAGTTTTAAGGGCACCGGGGAGCTGTTTTTT.

V gene TRBV3-1 (or the pseudogene TRBV3-2) combines with J gene TRBJ1-6, with D unclear. Germline-derived CDR1 and CDR2 are LGHDT and YNNKEL (reference sequence). Trimming cost V 0 bases and J 7 bases, with 10 bases left between them. This CDR3 is built from 15 residues. This chain's CDR3 is CASSQEFRGNSPLHF. DNA for the CDR3: TGTGCCAGCAGCCAAGAATTTCGGGGAAATTCACCCCTCCACTTT.

This clone was observed once. The chain links TRBV7-9 to TRBJ2-5; no reliable D call. Trimming removed 3 bases from V and 2 bases from J, with 7 bases in between. There are 13 residues in the CDR3. Germline V lookup: CDR1 SEHNR, CDR2 FQNEAQ (reference sequence). As DNA, the CDR3 is TGTGCCAGCAGCTTCGGCCCACAAGAGACCCAGTACTTC. As protein: CASSFGPQETQYF.

V usage is TRBV4-2 and J usage is TRBJ2-5, with 10 bases aligning to TRBD2. Trimming took 0 bases from V and 5 from J; bases not matched to a gene: 9. In germline, CDR1 is LGHNA, CDR2 YNFKEQ. CDR3 length: 17 amino acids. The CDR3 region is CASSQEGLAGEGETQYF. The CDR3 DNA reads as TGTGCCAGCAGCCAAGAGGGTCTAGCGGGAGAGGGGGAGACCCAGTACTTC.

This rearrangement joins TRBV18 to TRBJ1-5; TRBD1 might be the D (6 bases). The V gene lost 4 bases and the J gene lost 4 bases, with 14 bases spanning the gap. There are 15 residues in the CDR3. Germline assignment: CDR1 KGHSH and CDR2 LQKENI. DNA for the CDR3: TGTGCCAGCTCACAGTACCCCACAGGGAATCAGCCCCAGCATTTT. Translating it yields CASSQYPTGNQPQHF.

The chain recombines TRBV30 with TRBJ1-5; D may be TRBD1 (6 bases). Germline V gives CDR1 GTSNPN, CDR2 SVGIG (reference sequence). CDR3 length: 13 residues. V lost 2 bases to trimming and J lost 7 bases, with 12 bases between them. CDR3 region: CAWSRGARQPQHF. The CDR3 coding sequence is TGTGCCTGGAGTCGGGGGGCTAGACAGCCCCAGCATTTT.

The chain couples TRBV28 to TRBJ1-4; a possible D gene is TRBD1 (5 bases). V was trimmed by 2 bases and J by 0 bases, leaving 10 bases between them. Germline lookup yields CDR1 MDHEN and CDR2 SYDVKM. CDR3 length: 16 residues. CDR3 DNA: TGTGCCAGCAGTTTACCGAGACAGTCAACTAATGAAAAACTGTTTTTT. It yields the protein CASSLPRQSTNEKLFF.

The chain has TRBV10-3 and TRBJ2-7; 8 bases are shared with TRBD1. CDR1 is ENHRY and CDR2 is SYGVKD in the germline V gene. The length of the CDR3 is 13 residues. J lost 6 bases, V lost 4 bases, and 5 bases had no gene match. In DNA, the CDR3 is TGTGCCATCAGTGGGATGACAGGGGCCGAGCAGTACTTC. It codes for CAISGMTGAEQYF.

The rearrangement joins TRBV5-8 to TRBJ1-4; unclear D gene. Trimming removed 5 bases from V and 2 bases from J, with 10 bases in between. Germline V lookup: CDR1 SGHTS, CDR2 YDEGEE. This CDR3 comprises 14 residues. In DNA, the CDR3 is TGTGCCAGCAGGCACTTGGGGACTAATGAAAAACTGTTTTTT. As protein: CASRHLGTNEKLFF.

V gene TRBV25-1 combines with J gene TRBJ1-2; D unresolved. Trimming removed 2 bases at V and 8 bases at J, with 9 bases between. The CDR3 length is 12 residues. The V gene's germline CDR1 is MGHDK and CDR2 SYGVNS. CDR3 bases: TGTGCCAGCAGTGAAGGGCCTCGGGGCTACACCTTC. It specifies CASSEGPRGYTF.

This clone was detected only once. The V and J genes are TRBV7-2 and TRBJ1-5; 9 positions match TRBD1. The germline V gene encodes CDR1 SGHTA and CDR2 FQGNSA. After removal of 5 bases from V and 6 bases from J, the junction contained 2 bases not matched to a gene. This CDR3 has 13 residues. The CDR3 spells CASSLDRGQPQHF. The CDR3 DNA reads as TGTGCCAGCAGCCTGGACAGGGGTCAGCCCCAGCATTTT.

The rearrangement links TRBV28 to TRBJ1-2, with D perhaps TRBD1 (6 bases). The V and J ends lost 3 bases and 8 bases respectively, with 16 bases between them. The CDR3 covers 14 residues. CDR1 MDHEN and CDR2 SYDVKM come from the germline V gene. The CDR3 DNA reads as TGTGCCAGCAGTTTCCGGGGACACGGGTGGGGCTACACCTTC. Translation: CASSFRGHGWGYTF.